The 32 T cell receptor beta chains listed next were all sequenced from one sample in a study of CD8+CD57+ T cells in acquired aplastic anemia. Using genomic DNA as the template, TCR beta VDJ and CDR3 profiling was carried out. Each CDR3 protein gets one entry after TCRdb re-called the reads with MiXCR. The table lists around 220,000 distinct CDR3 sequences, under 55% of them singletons. Only patients with CD8+CD57+ cell expansion on flow cytometry were chosen for sequencing. The material sequenced was sorted CD4+, CD8+, or CD8+CD57+ T cells (not recorded which) from PBMCs. These receptors were obtained from a human donor with aplastic anemia.

The chain carries TRBV2 and TRBJ1-6, with D possibly TRBD1 on 6 matching bases. This CDR3 has 14 amino acids. Trimming pared 9 bases from V and 9 bases from J, leaving 18 bases between. In germline, CDR1 is SNHLY, CDR2 FYNNEI. In nucleotides, the CDR3 is TGTGCCAGTCAGGATTTATACAGGGTTTCACCCCTCCACTTT. Encoded protein: CASQDLYRVSPLHF.

This rearrangement joins TRBV5-1 to TRBJ1-5; possibly TRBD1 for D (6 bases). V was cut by 4 bases and J by 1 base, with 12 bases left in between. This CDR3 has 15 residues. CDR1 and CDR2 from the germline V gene are SGHRS and YFSETQ. The CDR3 region has the DNA TGCGCCAGCAGCCCCTCCGGGGGCAGCAATCAGCCCCAGCATTTT. Translation gives CASSPSGGSNQPQHF.

The table lists this clonotype with a few counts. This clone may be a read error of a much larger clone one base away. The chain employs TRBV19 and TRBJ1-5; 7 nucleotides match TRBD1. V shed 5 bases and J 9 bases; nucleotides not matched to a gene: 22. This CDR3 is built from 18 residues. Germline loops: CDR1 LNHDA, CDR2 SQIVND (reference sequence). The CDR3 bases are TGTGCCAGTAGTGCCTGGGACAGCTCTTGGCTAGCAATCATGCCCCAGCATTTT. Translation gives CASSAWDSSWLAIMPQHF.

The chain joins TRBV9 to TRBJ2-5, with TRBD2 identical over 7 bases. The V gene end was trimmed by 4 bases and the J gene end by 5 bases; junction bases not matched to a gene: 8. The CDR3 is 14 residues long. Germline CDR1 and CDR2: SGDLS and YYNGEE. The CDR3 loop is CASSPRISGETQYF. The CDR3 nucleotides read TGTGCCAGCAGCCCTAGGATTAGCGGGGAGACCCAGTACTTC.

This clonotype was found once. The chain carries TRBV10-3 and TRBJ2-5; D gene ambiguous. Trimming removed 2 bases at V and 0 bases at J, with 16 bases between. The germline CDR1 and CDR2 sequences are ENHRY and SYGVKD. The CDR3 has 17 amino acids. The CDR3 loop is CAISEGVAVYDQETQYF. The CDR3 DNA is TGTGCCATCAGTGAGGGGGTTGCGGTCTACGACCAAGAGACCCAGTACTTC.

This clonotype occurred many times. The chain employs TRBV6-6 and TRBJ2-1; 8 bases line up with TRBD1. CDR1 and CDR2 (germline): MNHNY, SVGAGI (reference sequence). This CDR3 is built from 15 residues. V was clipped by 7 bases and J by 6 bases; unmatched bases: 11. The CDR3 reads CASTLIGQGGNEQFF. CDR3 DNA: TGTGCCAGCACCCTCATCGGACAGGGAGGCAATGAGCAGTTCTTC.

As regards this clonotype: A much larger clone is a single base away; this may be a read error. The rearrangement joins TRBV5-4 to TRBJ1-5; 11 bases are shared with TRBD1. The CDR3 is made up of 14 amino acids. In germline, CDR1 is SGHNT, CDR2 YYREEE (reference sequence). Losses at the gene ends were 3 bases for V and 9 bases for J; bases not matched to a gene: 5. CDR3 in amino acids: CASSSGTGGAPQHF. CDR3 in DNA: TGTGCCAGCAGCTCCGGGACAGGGGGGGCGCCCCAGCATTTT.

The rearrangement joins TRBV7-8 to TRBJ2-7, with 8 bases matching TRBD1. Germline CDR1 SGHVS, CDR2 FQNEAQ. The junction had 7 bases not matched to a gene; V was cut back by 4 bases and J by 5 bases. This CDR3 contains 14 residues. This CDR3 reads CASSYDRGWHEQYF. The CDR3 nucleotides are TGTGCCAGCAGCTACGACAGGGGATGGCACGAGCAGTACTTC.

This sequence joins TRBV2 and TRBJ1-6; the match to TRBD1 covers 8 bases. Germline CDR1 SNHLY, CDR2 FYNNEI. V lost 6 bases to trimming and J lost 10 bases; unmatched junction nucleotides: 5. The CDR3 runs to 13 residues. In DNA, the CDR3 is TGTGCCAGCAGCCAGGGGGCAGAATCACCCCTCCACTTT. Protein product: CASSQGAESPLHF.

On this clonotype: The final CDR3 position lacks the conserved phenylalanine or tryptophan, pointing to a likely read error. Because the CDR3's place on the DNA is in doubt, the DNA is left out and the CDR3 is given as listed by TCRdb. The V call is TRBV29-1, the J call TRBJ1-2. The CDR3 is 8 amino acids long, termini counted. CDR1 and CDR2 (germline): SQVTM, ANQGSEA. The CDR3 sequence is CSVERQLI.

There are many counts of this clonotype. The chain couples TRBV5-1 to TRBJ1-6; the D is unclear. V shed 1 base and J shed 5 bases, with 10 bases lying between them. The CDR3 extends over 15 amino acids. Germline V gene sequence: CDR1 SGHRS, CDR2 YFSETQ. This CDR3 is CASSLSRQNNSPLHF. CDR3 sequence (DNA): TGCGCCAGCAGCTTGTCGCGGCAAAATAATTCACCCCTCCACTTT.

The chain links TRBV19 to TRBJ2-5; TRBD2 matches at 8 bases. V was pared by 5 bases and J by 4 bases, with 18 bases of the junction left unmatched. The CDR3 length is 18 residues. CDR1 and CDR2 from the germline V gene are LNHDA and SQIVND (reference sequence). The CDR3 DNA follows: TGTGCCAGTAGTTCGGCGGGGGGCCGACTTACCTGGCCAGAGACCCAGTACTTC. Protein product: CASSSAGGRLTWPETQYF.

Worth noting for this clonotype: This CDR3 fails to terminate in the conserved phenylalanine or tryptophan, so it likely reflects a read error. The limits of the CDR3 on the DNA are not certain, so only TCRdb's listed CDR3 is given. The V and J genes are TRBV10-1 and TRBJ2-6. Ends included, the CDR3 has 9 residues. Germline-derived CDR1 and CDR2 are WNHNN and SYGVQD (reference sequence). This CDR3 reads CASSKSRTS.

The chain is built from TRBV29-1 and TRBJ1-4; 8 bases map to TRBD1. The germline gives CDR1 SQVTM, CDR2 ANQGSEA. The junction had 6 bases not matched to a gene; V was cut back by 7 bases and J by 8 bases. The CDR3 is made up of 12 amino acids. The CDR3: CSARTGMEKLFF. As DNA, the CDR3 is TGCAGCGCAAGGACAGGGATGGAAAAACTGTTTTTT.

This clonotype has ten or more counts. V and J are TRBV4-1 and TRBJ2-5; no definite D call. Germline assignment: CDR1 MGHRA and CDR2 YSYEKL. This CDR3 has 13 residues. V lost 3 bases, J lost 5 bases, and 10 bases lay in between. Here the CDR3 reads CASSHPGLETQYF. CDR3 coding DNA: TGCGCCAGCAGCCATCCTGGATTGGAGACCCAGTACTTC.

The chain uses TRBV4-3 and TRBJ2-3; no definite D call. V was shortened by 1 base and J by 0 bases, with 11 bases between the two germline ends. CDR3 length: 16 residues. CDR1 is LGHNA and CDR2 is YSLEER in the germline V gene. CDR3 DNA: TGCGCCAGCAGCCAAGCAAGTGGTTTCAGCACAGATACGCAGTATTTT. Encoded protein: CASSQASGFSTDTQYF.

This clonotype was recorded many times. The chain is built from TRBV7-2 and TRBJ2-5; 9 nucleotides match TRBD2. The CDR3 runs 15 residues. V dropped 1 base and J dropped 5; count of bases not matched to a gene: 5. CDR1 and CDR2 (germline): SGHTA, FQGNSA. CDR3 sequence (DNA): TGTGCCAGCAGCTTAGAGTCAACTAGCGGGGAGACCCAGTACTTC. Its protein is CASSLESTSGETQYF.

V gene TRBV7-8 combines with J gene TRBJ1-6, with TRBD1 identical over 9 bases. After removal of 7 bases from V and 8 bases from J, the junction contained 9 bases not matched to a gene. The CDR3 contains 15 residues. From germline, CDR1 is SGHVS and CDR2 FQNEAQ. The CDR3 nucleotides are TGTGCCAGCACCGTTACAGGGGGCGTTTATTCACCCCTCCACTTT. Translated, it gives CASTVTGGVYSPLHF.

This clonotype turned up a few times. The chain employs TRBV19 and TRBJ2-7, with a weak D call TRBD1 (8 bases). The CDR3 is 13 residues long. The germline V gene has CDR1 LNHDA and CDR2 SQIVND (reference sequence). Trimming stripped 5 bases from V and 9 bases from J, with 17 bases between. This CDR3 is CASSQQGGNRQYF. DNA for the CDR3: TGTGCCAGTAGTCAACAGGGGGGGAATCGGCAGTACTTC. Using reference TRBV19 and TRBJ2-7 for the parts outside the CDR3, the full variable domain is DGGITQSPKYLFRKEGQNVTLSCEQNLNHDAMYWYRQDPGQGLRLIYYSQIVNDFQKGDIAEGYSVSREKKESFPLTVTSAQKNPTAFYLCASSQQGGNRQYFGPGTRLTVT.

This sequence joins TRBV7-8 and TRBJ1-4, with 8 nucleotides matching TRBD1. The CDR3 has 17 amino acids. Germline assignment: CDR1 SGHVS and CDR2 FQNEAQ. With V trimmed by 2 bases and J by 6 bases, 11 bases remained unmatched. The CDR3 coding sequence is TGTGCCAGCAGCTTATCGAACAGGGGGTATGGAGATGAAAAACTGTTTTTT. This sequence encodes CASSLSNRGYGDEKLFF.

In its sample, this clonotype was seen many times. The V call is TRBV6-1, the J call TRBJ1-2, with a possible D match to TRBD1 (5 bases). This CDR3 has 15 residues. Trimming cost V 10 bases and J 4 bases, with 22 bases left between them. CDR1 MNHNS and CDR2 SASEGT come from the germline V gene. The CDR3 region is CATNPRGEAIYGYTF. In DNA form, the CDR3 reads TGTGCCACCAACCCTCGGGGGGAGGCGATCTATGGCTACACCTTC.

This clonotype appeared a single time. This sequence may be a read error, since a much larger clone differs from it by one base. The chain combines TRBV2 with TRBJ1-4; D may be TRBD1 (6 bases). CDR3 size: 15 residues. Germline-derived CDR1 and CDR2 are SNHLY and FYNNEI. CDR3 sequence: CASSSGGAGNEKLSF. The CDR3 nucleotides read TGTGCCAGCAGCTCTGGGGGCGCGGGGAACGAAAAACTGTCTTTT.

In regard to this clonotype: Given a much more abundant clone one base away, this may be a read error. The rearrangement joins TRBV5-1 to TRBJ2-2; 7 nucleotides match TRBD2. The CDR3 contains 14 residues. Looked up from germline, CDR1 is SGHRS and CDR2 is YFSETQ. The CDR3 bases are TGCGCCAGCAGCTGGGGGGGTGACACCGGGGGGCTGTTTTTT. It specifies CASSWGGDTGGLFF.

This clonotype has ten or more counts. This chain connects TRBV5-1 to TRBJ1-6; maybe TRBD1 (5 bases). Trimming removed 4 bases at V and 8 bases at J, with 13 bases between. The CDR3 loop spans 14 amino acids. CDR1 SGHRS and CDR2 YFSETQ come from the germline V gene. The CDR3 spells CASSLRDGDSPLHF. CDR3 nucleotide sequence: TGCGCCAGCAGCCTCCGGGACGGTGATTCACCCCTCCACTTT.

This clonotype was observed a single time. CDR3 loop: CASSFRTGTSSYEQYF. For the CDR3, the DNA is TGTGCCAGCAGCTTTCGGACAGGGACCAGCTCCTACGAGCAGTACTTC. The J gene is TRBJ2-7, the V gene TRBV7-2, with 8 bases lining up with TRBD1. Germline V CDR1 and CDR2: SGHTA, FQGNSA. The CDR3 is 16 amino acids. Germline trimming cut 3 bases from V and 0 bases from J; bases unmatched to any gene: 7. The variable domain in full, completed from reference TRBV7-2 and TRBJ2-7, reads GAGVSQSPSNKVTEKGKDVELRCDPISGHTALYWYRQSLGQGLEFLIYFQGNSAPDKSGLPSDRFSAERTGGSVSTLTIQRTQQEDSAVYLCASSFRTGTSSYEQYFGPGTRLTVT.

The chain uses TRBV2 and TRBJ1-1; 7 bases line up with TRBD1. This CDR3 has 13 amino acids. With 5 bases clipped from V and 6 bases from J, the junction kept 6 bases outside the gene matches. Germline V gene sequence: CDR1 SNHLY, CDR2 FYNNEI. The CDR3 loop is CASSRAGGSEAFF. CDR3 sequence (DNA): TGTGCCAGCAGTCGGGCAGGGGGATCTGAAGCTTTCTTT.

The chain couples TRBV2 to TRBJ2-1; 7 bases fit TRBD1. CDR1 is SNHLY and CDR2 is FYNNEI in the germline V gene. V shed 5 bases, J shed 5 bases, and the junction held 0 bases outside the gene matches. The CDR3 has 12 residues. In nucleotides, the CDR3 is TGTGCCAGCAGTAGGGGGCACAATGAGCAGTTCTTC. Encoded protein: CASSRGHNEQFF. The variable domain in full, completed from reference TRBV2 and TRBJ2-1, reads EPEVTQTPSHQVTQMGQEVILRCVPISNHLYFYWYRQILGQKVEFLVSFYNNEISEKSEIFDDQFSVERPDGSNFTLKIRSTKLEDSAMYFCASSRGHNEQFFGPGTRLTVL.

This clonotype has a count of ten or more. This chain joins TRBV5-6 and TRBJ1-1; D remains ambiguous. The germline V gene encodes CDR1 SGHDT and CDR2 YYEEEE. The CDR3 is 12 residues long. Trimming left V 4 bases short and J 6 bases short, with 10 bases between. Here the CDR3 reads CASSRESAEAFF. CDR3 DNA sequence: TGTGCCAGCAGCCGGGAGAGCGCTGAAGCTTTCTTT. Full variable domain (outside the CDR3, taken from reference TRBV5-6 and TRBJ1-1): DAGVTQSPTHLIKTRGQQVTLRCSPKSGHDTVSWYQQALGQGPQFIFQYYEEEERQRGNFPDRFSGHQFPNYSSELNVNALLLGDSALYLCASSRESAEAFFGQGTRLTVV.

This chain uses TRBV20-1 with TRBJ1-6, with 7 bases aligning to TRBD1. V was clipped by 6 bases and J by 7 bases; unmatched bases: 6. CDR1 and CDR2 (germline): DFQATT, SNEGSKA (reference sequence). The CDR3 extends over 13 amino acids. The DNA of the CDR3 is TGCAGTGCCCCGGGACAGAGAAATTCACCCCTCCACTTT. It specifies CSAPGQRNSPLHF.

Many counts were recorded for this clonotype. The chain is built from TRBV5-4 and TRBJ1-6; tentatively, D is TRBD1 (5 bases). The V gene lost 4 bases and the J gene lost 8 bases, with 19 bases spanning the gap. Germline V gene data show CDR1 as SGHNT and CDR2 as YYREEE (reference sequence). The CDR3 length is 16 residues. CDR3 coding DNA: TGTGCCAGCAGCCCCTGGACGGGGGTTCGGGATTCACCCCTCCACTTT. Its protein is CASSPWTGVRDSPLHF.

The V and J genes are TRBV10-1 and TRBJ2-5, with D unclear. The germline V gene has CDR1 WNHNN and CDR2 SYGVQD (reference sequence). V dropped 4 bases and J dropped 0 bases, with 9 bases sitting between them. This CDR3 comprises 14 residues. CDR3: CASSGALDQETQYF. CDR3 nucleotides: TGCGCCAGCAGTGGAGCGCTGGACCAAGAGACCCAGTACTTC.

V is TRBV20-1 and J is TRBJ2-7; D uncertain. There are 12 residues in the CDR3. Germline V lookup: CDR1 DFQATT, CDR2 SNEGSKA (reference sequence). Trimming took off 3 bases at V and 3 bases at J, with 9 bases between the two ends. The CDR3 DNA sequence: TGCAGTGCTAGCACAGTGAGCTACGAGCAGTACTTC. Translation: CSASTVSYEQYF.